These 17 T cell receptor beta chains came from one sample sequenced in a study of cytomegalovirus exposure and HLA in healthy donors. Using immunoSEQ multiplex PCR, the repertoire was profiled, and TCRdb retains in-frame clones only, with some absent. The repertoire holds under 400,000 clones, with roughly 88% as singletons. The sequencing input was PBMCs. The receptors originated from a man between 25 and 39 years old in good health and CMV-seronegative.

This sequence joins TRBV13 and TRBJ1-2; D is unresolved. CDR1 and CDR2 from the germline V gene are PRHDT and FYEKMQ (reference sequence). CDR3 length: 15 amino acids. Deletions cut 1 base from V and 2 bases from J, with 11 bases between. The CDR3 DNA reads as TGTGCCAGCAGCTTAGAGGTTAGCAGAAACTATGGCTACACCTTC. Translated: CASSLEVSRNYGYTF.

The chain combines TRBV11-2 with TRBJ2-7, with 7 nucleotides matching TRBD1. CDR1 SGHAT and CDR2 FQNNGV come from the germline V gene. The CDR3 is 14 amino acids. The V and J ends lost 5 bases and 2 bases, in that order; junction bases with no gene match: 6. The DNA of the CDR3 is TGTGCCAGCAGCCCAAGGGGGCCGGCCTACGAGCAGTACTTC. Translation gives CASSPRGPAYEQYF.

The chain carries TRBV15 and TRBJ1-4; tentative D call: TRBD1 (5 bases). Trimming cost V 0 bases and J 5 bases, with 10 bases left between them. The CDR3 length is 15 residues. Germline V gene lookup returns CDR1 LNHNV and CDR2 YYDKDF (reference sequence). The CDR3 here is CATSREGQKNEKLFF. CDR3 bases: TGTGCCACCAGCAGAGAGGGGCAGAAAAATGAAAAACTGTTTTTT.

V usage is TRBV15 and J usage is TRBJ1-2; TRBD1 matches 8 bases. The CDR3 loop spans 15 amino acids. V dropped 4 bases and J dropped 12; count of bases not matched to a gene: 16. The germline gives CDR1 LNHNV, CDR2 YYDKDF (reference sequence). CDR3: CATSTPGQVKFRHTF. The CDR3 DNA follows: TGTGCCACCAGCACACCGGGACAGGTTAAGTTCCGTCACACCTTC. Combining the CDR3 with reference TRBV15 and TRBJ1-2 gives the whole variable domain DAMVIQNPRYQVTQFGKPVTLSCSQTLNHNVMYWYQQKSSQAPKLLFHYYDKDFNNEADTPDNFQSRRPNTSFCFLDIRSPGLGDTAMYLCATSTPGQVKFRHTFGSGTRLTVV.

This clone is a singleton in its sample. The rearrangement links TRBV9 to TRBJ1-1; D may be TRBD1 (5 bases). Germline lookup yields CDR1 SGDLS and CDR2 YYNGEE. V lost 0 bases and J lost 8, with 17 bases in between. The CDR3 has 15 residues. The CDR3 region has the DNA TGTGCCAGCAGCGTAGCGGACACGGGACTGGACGAAGCTTTCTTT. Encoded protein: CASSVADTGLDEAFF.

V gene TRBV27 combines with J gene TRBJ2-5, with D unresolved. CDR3 size: 14 residues. Trimming took off 6 bases at V and 5 bases at J, with 16 bases between the two ends. Per germline, CDR1 MNHEY and CDR2 SMNVEV (reference sequence). CDR3 sequence (DNA): TGTGCCAGCAGCCGCACGCCGGGTGGGGAGACCCAGTACTTC. Amino acids: CASSRTPGGETQYF.

The genes are TRBV5-6 and TRBJ2-7; D is possibly TRBD1 (6 bases). The germline gives CDR1 SGHDT, CDR2 YYEEEE. This CDR3 has 13 amino acids. With 0 bases removed from V and 5 bases from J, the gap between germline ends came to 9 bases. CDR3 sequence reads: CASSLAQGNEQYF. CDR3 in DNA: TGTGCCAGCAGCTTGGCCCAGGGGAACGAGCAGTACTTC.

This clone was counted only a few times. The chain combines TRBV6-6 with TRBJ2-7, with a tentative D call TRBD1 (5 bases). CDR3 size: 15 residues. The germline V and J ends were trimmed by 0 bases and 2 bases, with 11 bases remaining between them. The germline CDR1 and CDR2 sequences are MNHNY and SVGAGI (reference sequence). In DNA, the CDR3 is TGTGCCAGCAGTTACTCGAATCCAGGGACCTACGAGCAGTACTTC. Its protein is CASSYSNPGTYEQYF.

The chain employs TRBV18 and TRBJ2-7; TRBD1 matches 7 bases. The germline gives CDR1 KGHSH, CDR2 LQKENI. The V and J ends lost 5 bases and 2 bases, in that order; junction bases with no gene match: 18. This CDR3 comprises 18 residues. CDR3 in DNA: TGTGCCAGCTCATACACAACAGGGGACGGGGTTACTACCTACGAGCAGTACTTC. This encodes CASSYTTGDGVTTYEQYF.

The chain links TRBV9 to TRBJ1-3; D unclear. V was cut by 5 bases and J by 0 bases, with 9 bases left in between. The CDR3 length is 14 residues. CDR1 and CDR2 from the germline V gene are SGDLS and YYNGEE. The CDR3 spells CASRPEYSGNTIYF. The DNA for the CDR3 is TGTGCCAGCAGACCAGAATACTCTGGAAACACCATATATTTT.

This clone was seen only once. The chain employs TRBV27 and TRBJ1-3; no firm D call. Germline values: CDR1 MNHEY, CDR2 SMNVEV (reference sequence). This CDR3 is 15 amino acids long. V was pared by 2 bases and J by 0 bases, with 8 bases between. CDR3 nucleotides: TGTGCCAGCAGTTTAGGCTGGAGCTCTGGAAACACCATATATTTT. Protein: CASSLGWSSGNTIYF.

This chain joins TRBV7-2 and TRBJ1-5; TRBD1 is a possible D gene (5 bases). Trimming pared 0 bases from V and 5 bases from J, leaving 8 bases between. The CDR3 extends over 14 amino acids. The V gene's germline CDR1 is SGHTA and CDR2 FQGNSA. Here the CDR3 DNA reads TGTGCCAGCAGCTTAGCACAAGGGGATCAGCCCCAGCATTTT. This gives the protein CASSLAQGDQPQHF.

The chain recombines TRBV2 with TRBJ2-3, with D perhaps TRBD2 (5 bases). The CDR3 has 18 amino acids. Germline CDR1 and CDR2: SNHLY and FYNNEI. Trimming removed 7 bases at V and 0 bases at J, with 23 bases between. CDR3 nucleotides: TGTGCCAGCACCGGGGTGGTCGCGGCACGTTCCAGCACAGATACGCAGTATTTT. This gives the protein CASTGVVAARSSTDTQYF.

The genes are TRBV6-8 and TRBJ2-7; no firm D call. This CDR3 has 14 amino acids. Between the trimmed V and J ends, which lost 4 bases and 6 bases, there was a span of 16 bases. Germline V lookup: CDR1 MNHGY, CDR2 SAAAGT. The CDR3 DNA sequence: TGTGCCAGCAGTTCAAGGAGTTTCTCGGGCGAGCAGTACTTC. Its translation: CASSSRSFSGEQYF.

The chain has TRBV2 and TRBJ2-2; weak D call: TRBD2 (6 bases). The CDR3 loop spans 14 amino acids. Germline lookup yields CDR1 SNHLY and CDR2 FYNNEI. V dropped 7 bases and J dropped 5 bases, with 14 bases sitting between them. CDR3 residues: CASMREVGTGELFF. The CDR3 DNA follows: TGTGCCAGCATGAGGGAGGTGGGGACCGGGGAGCTGTTTTTT.

As to this clone: Other DNA sequences of this sample code for an identical CDR3. The rearrangement joins TRBV6-5 to TRBJ1-2, with 10 positions matching TRBD1. Per germline, CDR1 MNHEY and CDR2 SVGAGI. V was pared by 6 bases and J by 4 bases, with 5 bases of the junction left unmatched. This CDR3 has 14 amino acids. The CDR3, as DNA: TGTGCCAGCAGCAGACAGGGGGCTGGCTATGGCTACACCTTC. Protein: CASSRQGAGYGYTF.

This sequence joins TRBV13 and TRBJ2-2; D gene ambiguous. Per germline, CDR1 PRHDT and CDR2 FYEKMQ (reference sequence). The CDR3 totals 16 residues. The germline V and J ends were trimmed by 2 bases and 2 bases, with 12 bases remaining between them. CDR3 sequence: CASSLNSNPNTGELFF. In DNA form, the CDR3 reads TGTGCCAGCAGCTTAAACAGCAATCCTAACACCGGGGAGCTGTTTTTT.